These 17 T cell receptor beta chains were sequenced from one sample in a study of T cell responses to AZD1222 COVID-19 vaccine. Profiled with immunoSEQ multiplex PCR; TCRdb holds only in-frame clones, not every one. The sample carries about 140,000 clones, 91% recorded once. Source: peripheral blood, taken on day 0 of AZD1222 vaccination. The receptors were sampled from an adult in good health.

This chain joins TRBV3-1 (or the pseudogene TRBV3-2) and TRBJ2-5, with D uncertain. V lost 0 bases, J lost 7 bases, and 6 bases lay in between. Germline CDR1 reads LGHDT; CDR2 reads YNNKEL (reference sequence). The CDR3 spans 12 residues. The CDR3, as DNA: TGTGCCAGCAGCCAAGAAGGATTGACCCAGTACTTC. Amino acids: CASSQEGLTQYF.

The chain carries TRBV28 and TRBJ2-7; 11 bases agree with TRBD1. Trimming removed 4 bases from V and 6 bases from J; junction bases left unmatched: 8. The V gene's germline CDR1 is MDHEN and CDR2 SYDVKM. The CDR3 runs to 15 residues. CDR3 DNA: TGTGCCAGCAGTTCGGGACAGGGGGGGTCCGGCGAGCAGTACTTC. It translates to CASSSGQGGSGEQYF.

This clone appeared once. The chain has TRBV28 and TRBJ2-7; the match to TRBD1 covers 9 bases. Trimming took 4 bases from V and 2 from J; bases not matched to a gene: 3. This CDR3 comprises 14 residues. CDR1 is MDHEN and CDR2 is SYDVKM in the germline V gene. The CDR3 reads CASSYRGPTYEQYF. For the CDR3, the DNA is TGTGCCAGCAGTTACAGGGGGCCTACCTACGAGCAGTACTTC.

The V gene is TRBV7-9, the J gene TRBJ2-3, with D perhaps TRBD1 (5 bases). The ends were cut back, 3 bases at V and 6 bases at J, with 13 bases in the middle. Germline V gives CDR1 SEHNR, CDR2 FQNEAQ (reference sequence). CDR3 length: 14 residues. The CDR3 DNA reads TGTGCCAGCAGCTTCGGACATTCGTTGGATACGCAGTATTTT. It is translated as CASSFGHSLDTQYF.

The genes are TRBV15 and TRBJ1-6; D remains ambiguous. The length of the CDR3 is 15 residues. Germline V gene sequence: CDR1 LNHNV, CDR2 YYDKDF (reference sequence). The V and J ends lost 3 bases and 14 bases respectively, with 20 bases between them. The CDR3 region has the DNA TGTGCCACCAGCAGGAGTAGGTCTCTGGATTTGGCCCTCCACTTT. Protein sequence: CATSRSRSLDLALHF.

The chain is built from TRBV2 and TRBJ2-2, with 7 bases lining up with TRBD1. This CDR3 is built from 15 residues. The ends lost 2 bases at V and 6 bases at J; junction bases unmatched: 6. Germline values: CDR1 SNHLY, CDR2 FYNNEI. The CDR3 reads CASSENTGTAGELFF. CDR3 in DNA: TGTGCCAGCAGTGAAAATACTGGGACAGCCGGGGAGCTGTTTTTT.

The rearrangement links TRBV5-1 to TRBJ2-2, with D unresolved. V lost 2 bases to trimming and J lost 3 bases, with 5 bases between them. The CDR3 is 13 amino acids. CDR1 is SGHRS, CDR2 YFSETQ, per germline. CDR3 loop: CASSLDHTGELFF. The CDR3, as DNA: TGCGCCAGCAGCTTAGACCACACCGGGGAGCTGTTTTTT.

The rearrangement uses TRBV19 and TRBJ1-1, with TRBD1 matching over 7 bases. The CDR3 is 14 amino acids. V shed 8 bases and J 3 bases; nucleotides not matched to a gene: 9. Per germline, CDR1 LNHDA and CDR2 SQIVND (reference sequence). Here the CDR3 reads CASSPQGIDTEAFF. In DNA form, the CDR3 reads TGTGCCAGTTCTCCACAGGGGATTGACACTGAAGCTTTCTTT.

This chain connects TRBV12-3 or TRBV12-4 to TRBJ1-2; 9 nucleotides agree with TRBD1. The CDR3 is 12 amino acids. V shed 5 bases and J 5 bases; nucleotides not matched to a gene: 0. CDR3 DNA: TGTGCCAGCAGTGGGACAGGGTATGGCTACACCTTC. It translates to CASSGTGYGYTF.

CDR3 amino acids: CASSLETGLSGRYNEQFF. DNA for the CDR3: TGTGCCAGCAGCTTAGAGACGGGACTAAGCGGGAGGTACAATGAGCAGTTCTTC. This chain links TRBV7-8 with TRBJ2-1; TRBD2 matches 9 bases. The CDR3 totals 18 residues. Trimming removed 1 base from V and 4 bases from J; junction bases left unmatched: 11. Germline V CDR1 and CDR2: SGHVS, FQNEAQ.

This rearrangement joins TRBV19 to TRBJ1-3; D unresolved. Germline values: CDR1 LNHDA, CDR2 SQIVND (reference sequence). This CDR3 is built from 14 residues. V was pared by 2 bases and J by 0 bases, with 5 bases between. The CDR3 loop reads CASSILFSGNTIYF. CDR3 in DNA: TGTGCCAGTAGTATACTCTTCTCTGGAAACACCATATATTTT.

The rearrangement links TRBV2 to TRBJ1-1; the D gene is possibly TRBD1 (5 bases). The ends were cut back, 11 bases at V and 0 bases at J, with 13 bases in the middle. Germline values: CDR1 SNHLY, CDR2 FYNNEI. This CDR3 has 13 residues. The CDR3 coding sequence is TGTGCCGGCCGGGGGTGGATGAACACTGAAGCTTTCTTT. Its translation is CAGRGWMNTEAFF.

This clone was found once. This rearrangement joins TRBV10-2 to TRBJ2-7; tentatively, D is TRBD1 (7 bases). Germline V gene sequence: CDR1 WSHSY, CDR2 SAAADI. The V end was cut by 4 bases, the J end by 2 bases, with 9 bases between. CDR3 length: 13 residues. The CDR3 loop is CASSGGTAYEQYF. Written as DNA, the CDR3 is TGCGCCAGCAGTGGCGGGACAGCCTACGAGCAGTACTTC.

The chain couples TRBV24-1 to TRBJ1-1; the D is unclear. The V end lost 3 bases, the J end lost 3 bases, and 7 bases lay between the germline ends. Germline V lookup: CDR1 KGHDR, CDR2 SFDVKD. This CDR3 is built from 13 residues. The CDR3 region has the DNA TGTGCCACCAGTGATAAGGGCTACACTGAAGCTTTCTTT. This sequence encodes CATSDKGYTEAFF.

V is TRBV3-1 (or the pseudogene TRBV3-2) and J is TRBJ2-7, with D perhaps given as TRBD1 or TRBD2 (6 bases each). V shed 2 bases and J shed 4 bases, with 12 bases lying between them. Germline assignment: CDR1 LGHDT and CDR2 YNNKEL (reference sequence). The CDR3 runs to 14 residues. Here the CDR3 DNA reads TGTGCCAGCAGCCAACCGGGGGCGATATACGAGCAGTACTTC. This translates into CASSQPGAIYEQYF.

The V call is TRBV2, the J call TRBJ1-1; no clear D gene. The CDR3 runs to 13 residues. Trimming cost V 7 bases and J 1 base, with 10 bases left between them. The germline V gene encodes CDR1 SNHLY and CDR2 FYNNEI. This CDR3 is CASIEEGNTEAFF. CDR3 sequence (DNA): TGTGCCAGCATTGAGGAGGGGAACACTGAAGCTTTCTTT.

This clone was counted only a few times. The rearrangement links TRBV15 to TRBJ1-1; D remains unclear. V was shortened by 6 bases and J by 4 bases, with 15 bases between the two germline ends. The CDR3 is 14 residues long. In germline, CDR1 is LNHNV, CDR2 YYDKDF (reference sequence). CDR3 bases: TGTGCCACCAGTTCTTCTTTCTCGGGCACTGAAGCTTTCTTT. The encoded protein is CATSSSFSGTEAFF.